Each of the 24 T cell receptor beta chains below was sequenced from the same sample in a study of EBV T-cell therapy then PD-1 blockade in nasopharyngeal carcinoma. Produced via immunoSEQ multiplex PCR; TCRdb's table is partial and in-frame only. Of around 20,000 clones listed, about 86% are singletons. Regarding time point: 266 days after commencement of treatment, after nivolumab therapy. Regarding treatment: AdE1-LMPpoly-expanded autologous EBV-specific T-cell therapy followed by anti-PD-1 nivolumab. No antigen has been identified for these receptors. The material was CD8+ T cells from blood, obtained at approximately day 250 from a patient whose treatment included autologous EBV-specific T cells and nivolumab. These TCRs come from a man in his forties with nasopharyngeal carcinoma.

J is TRBJ1-2 and V is TRBV6-2 or TRBV6-3, with D perhaps matching TRBD1 (5 bases). This CDR3 spans 15 amino acids. Germline-derived CDR1 and CDR2 are MNHEY and SVGEGT. V lost 2 bases to trimming and J lost 3 bases, with 13 bases between them. As DNA, the CDR3 is TGTGCCAGCAGTTACGTGGAGGGGCATTACTATGGCTACACCTTC. This sequence encodes CASSYVEGHYYGYTF.

The chain joins TRBV12-3 or TRBV12-4 to TRBJ2-1; D possibly corresponds to TRBD1 (5 bases). V lost 3 bases and J 4 bases, leaving 7 bases between the germline ends. The length of the CDR3 is 13 residues. CDR3 nucleotides: TGTGCCAGCAGTTTCCCAGGGTACAATGAGCAGTTCTTC. Translation: CASSFPGYNEQFF.

This chain joins TRBV27 and TRBJ1-2; the D gene is possibly TRBD1 (6 bases). The CDR3 length is 15 residues. Trimming removed 2 bases at V and 5 bases at J, with 15 bases between. CDR1 is MNHEY, CDR2 SMNVEV, per germline (reference sequence). CDR3 DNA: TGTGCCAGCAGTTTAATGGGGGCAGAGGAGTATGGCTACACCTTC. This sequence encodes CASSLMGAEEYGYTF.

Comments on this clone: Distinct nucleotide sequences in the sample also encode this CDR3. The chain employs TRBV12-3 or TRBV12-4 and TRBJ1-1; the D is unclear. V was pared by 3 bases and J by 4 bases, with 3 bases between. The CDR3 spans 11 residues. The CDR3 DNA reads TGTGCCAGCAGTTTCGGCACTGAAGCTTTCTTT. The encoded protein is CASSFGTEAFF.

By share, this clone counts as large (0.1 to 1%). V is TRBV25-1 and J is TRBJ2-3; D unclear. Germline V gene sequence: CDR1 MGHDK, CDR2 SYGVNS. The CDR3 covers 11 residues. The V end was cut by 8 bases, the J end by 5 bases, with 8 bases between. CDR3 loop: CASAAGDTQYF. As DNA, the CDR3 is TGTGCCAGCGCAGCCGGAGATACGCAGTATTTT.

The chain employs TRBV9 and TRBJ2-5, with 12 bases lining up with TRBD2. Unmatched junction bases numbered 7, after V lost 0 bases and J lost 7 bases. This CDR3 has 16 amino acids. Per germline, CDR1 SGDLS and CDR2 YYNGEE. The CDR3 sequence: CASSVGTSGVWGTQYF. DNA of the CDR3: TGTGCCAGCAGCGTAGGGACTAGCGGGGTGTGGGGGACCCAGTACTTC. The full variable domain, its missing parts supplied by reference TRBV9 and TRBJ2-5, is DSGVTQTPKHLITATGQRVTLRCSPRSGDLSVYWYQQSLDQGLQFLIQYYNGEERAKGNILERFSAQQFPDLHSELNLSSLELGDSALYFCASSVGTSGVWGTQYFGPGTRLLVL.

J is TRBJ1-2 and V is TRBV7-9; 8 bases match TRBD1. V was clipped by 5 bases and J by 4 bases; unmatched bases: 6. The CDR3 loop spans 14 amino acids. Germline V CDR1 and CDR2: SEHNR, FQNEAQ (reference sequence). CDR3 sequence (DNA): TGTGCCAGCAGCACCGGGACAGGCCCCTATGGCTACACCTTC. The encoded protein is CASSTGTGPYGYTF.

The chain employs TRBV13 and TRBJ1-1; D unresolved. V gave up 5 bases and J gave up 2 bases, with 12 bases separating them. CDR1 PRHDT and CDR2 FYEKMQ come from the germline V gene (reference sequence). This CDR3 is built from 14 residues. The CDR3: CASSKDWENTEAFF. The CDR3 region has the DNA TGTGCCAGCAGCAAGGACTGGGAAAACACTGAAGCTTTCTTT.

The chain couples TRBV9 to TRBJ1-1; D remains unclear. V was trimmed by 0 bases and J by 1 base, leaving 7 bases between them. The CDR3 has 14 residues. The germline V gene encodes CDR1 SGDLS and CDR2 YYNGEE. Here the CDR3 DNA reads TGTGCCAGCAGCGTAGGAGGGAGGAACACTGAAGCTTTCTTT. This encodes CASSVGGRNTEAFF. The full variable domain, with the rest looked up from reference TRBV9 and TRBJ1-1, is DSGVTQTPKHLITATGQRVTLRCSPRSGDLSVYWYQQSLDQGLQFLIQYYNGEERAKGNILERFSAQQFPDLHSELNLSSLELGDSALYFCASSVGGRNTEAFFGQGTRLTVV.

This rearrangement joins TRBV7-2 to TRBJ1-5; weak D call: TRBD1 (6 bases). The CDR3 length is 16 residues. Trimming took off 5 bases at V and 6 bases at J, with 20 bases between the two ends. Germline V gives CDR1 SGHTA, CDR2 FQGNSA. The CDR3 here is CASSPQGRGSSQPQHF. The CDR3 coding sequence is TGTGCCAGCAGCCCCCAGGGGAGGGGGAGTAGTCAGCCCCAGCATTTT.

The chain combines TRBV5-5 with TRBJ2-7; 7 bases line up with TRBD1. V lost 3 bases to trimming and J lost 3 bases; unmatched junction nucleotides: 6. Germline V lookup: CDR1 SGHKS, CDR2 YYEKEE (reference sequence). The CDR3 contains 14 residues. The CDR3: CASSSRTGFYEQYF. As DNA, the CDR3 is TGTGCCAGCAGCTCCCGGACAGGTTTCTACGAGCAGTACTTC.

The chain uses TRBV14 and TRBJ2-2; a weak D match, TRBD2 (5 bases). Germline V gene data show CDR1 as SGHDN and CDR2 as FVKESK. The CDR3 has 17 residues. V dropped 0 bases and J dropped 0 bases, with 11 bases sitting between them. The CDR3 coding sequence is TGTGCCAGCAGCCAAGATTGGGGAGACTCGAACACCGGGGAGCTGTTTTTT. Translated: CASSQDWGDSNTGELFF.

In this sample, this clone turned up a few times. The rearrangement uses TRBV4-3 and TRBJ1-2, with a possible D match to TRBD1 (5 bases). In germline, CDR1 is LGHNA, CDR2 YSLEER. V shed 1 base and J shed 7 bases, with 10 bases lying between them. This CDR3 is built from 13 residues. The DNA of the CDR3 is TGCGCCAGCAGCCAAGTTGAGGGGTTTGGCTACACCTTC. Amino acid sequence: CASSQVEGFGYTF.

This clone has a handful of counts. The chain links TRBV18 to TRBJ2-2; D is ambiguous. Trimming pared 0 bases from V and 4 bases from J, leaving 9 bases between. The CDR3 runs to 15 residues. The germline V gene encodes CDR1 KGHSH and CDR2 LQKENI. CDR3 protein: CASSPPDTPTGELFF. The DNA for the CDR3 is TGTGCCAGCTCACCACCAGACACCCCCACCGGGGAGCTGTTTTTT.

The rearrangement uses TRBV3-1 (or the pseudogene TRBV3-2) and TRBJ2-5; D is perhaps TRBD1 (5 bases). The CDR3 is 18 amino acids. With 0 bases removed from V and 2 bases from J, the gap between germline ends came to 19 bases. In germline, CDR1 is LGHDT, CDR2 YNNKEL (reference sequence). CDR3 bases: TGTGCCAGCAGCCAAGATCAACGGGTTAGGGGTAGGCAAGAGACCCAGTACTTC. Its protein product is CASSQDQRVRGRQETQYF.

Only one count was recorded for this clone. This sequence joins TRBV5-1 and TRBJ1-4; 7 bases line up with TRBD1. V was pared by 0 bases and J by 6 bases, with 5 bases of the junction left unmatched. In germline, CDR1 is SGHRS, CDR2 YFSETQ. The length of the CDR3 is 15 residues. The CDR3 nucleotides are TGCGCCAGCAGCTTGGGAAGGGGGCTTGATGAAAAACTGTTTTTT. Protein product: CASSLGRGLDEKLFF. The full variable domain, in which reference TRBV5-1 and TRBJ1-4 provide the parts outside the CDR3, is KAGVTQTPRYLIKTRGQQVTLSCSPISGHRSVSWYQQTPGQGLQFLFEYFSETQRNKGNFPGRFSGRQFSNSRSEMNVSTLELGDSALYLCASSLGRGLDEKLFFGSGTQLSVL.

This clone was seen once. The J gene is TRBJ1-1, the V gene TRBV27, with 8 bases matching TRBD1. Germline V CDR1 and CDR2: MNHEY, SMNVEV (reference sequence). The V and J ends lost 2 bases and 1 base, in that order; junction bases with no gene match: 3. The CDR3 length is 15 residues. The CDR3, as DNA: TGTGCCAGCAGTTTAAGAGGGACAGGGAACACTGAAGCTTTCTTT. It codes for CASSLRGTGNTEAFF.

This clone was counted a single time. The J gene is TRBJ2-7, the V gene TRBV5-1; D possibly corresponds to TRBD2 (5 bases). Germline V gene data show CDR1 as SGHRS and CDR2 as YFSETQ. Trimming left V 3 bases short and J 0 bases short, with 7 bases between. This CDR3 is 13 amino acids long. The DNA for the CDR3 is TGCGCCAGCAGCTCGAGGGCCTCCTACGAGCAGTACTTC. Translated: CASSSRASYEQYF.

V gene TRBV28 combines with J gene TRBJ2-1, with TRBD2 matching over 12 bases. Germline V gene lookup returns CDR1 MDHEN and CDR2 SYDVKM. CDR3 length equals 15 residues. V gave up 6 bases and J gave up 4 bases; unmatched junction bases: 4. The CDR3 loop reads CASSFTSGGYNEQFF. CDR3 sequence (DNA): TGTGCCAGCAGCTTTACTAGCGGGGGGTACAATGAGCAGTTCTTC.

The chain links TRBV7-2 to TRBJ2-3; TRBD1 agrees at 9 bases. CDR1 and CDR2 (germline): SGHTA, FQGNSA. The V segment lost 2 bases and the J segment 3 bases; nucleotides outside the gene matches: 3. The CDR3 runs 15 residues. The CDR3: CASSLTGGETDTQYF. CDR3 coding DNA: TGTGCCAGCAGCTTAACAGGGGGCGAAACAGATACGCAGTATTTT.

This clone was recorded a few times. The V gene is TRBV5-5, the J gene TRBJ1-2, with 8 positions matching TRBD1. Germline CDR1 is SGHKS and CDR2 is YYEKEE (reference sequence). V was pared by 1 base and J by 9 bases, with 11 bases of the junction left unmatched. The CDR3 is 15 amino acids. DNA of the CDR3: TGTGCCAGCAGCTTGAGTCAGGGGGCCGATAATAGCTACACCTTC. It specifies CASSLSQGADNSYTF. The full variable domain, with the rest looked up from reference TRBV5-5 and TRBJ1-2, is DAGVTQSPTHLIKTRGQQVTLRCSPISGHKSVSWYQQVLGQGPQFIFQYYEKEERGRGNFPDRFSARQFPNYSSELNVNALLLGDSALYLCASSLSQGADNSYTFGSGTRLTVV.

The V call is TRBV2, the J call TRBJ2-4; D is unresolved. The CDR3 spans 10 residues. V lost 8 bases and J lost 6, with 5 bases in between. Germline assignment: CDR1 SNHLY and CDR2 FYNNEI. The CDR3 DNA is TGTGCCAGCGGAGTAAACATTCAGTACTTC. Translated: CASGVNIQYF.

This chain connects TRBV4-1 to TRBJ2-7, with TRBD1 as a possible D gene (6 bases). This CDR3 contains 16 residues. Germline lookup yields CDR1 MGHRA and CDR2 YSYEKL. V lost 5 bases to trimming and J lost 4 bases, with 21 bases between them. The CDR3 sequence is CASSSRPRDTSYEQYF. CDR3 bases: TGCGCCAGCAGCTCGCGACCCCGGGACACCTCGTACGAGCAGTACTTC.

The chain employs TRBV7-9 and TRBJ2-1; 7 nucleotides agree with TRBD1. This CDR3 is built from 15 residues. J lost 11 bases, V lost 5 bases, and 15 bases had no gene match. The V gene's germline CDR1 is SEHNR and CDR2 FQNEAQ (reference sequence). The CDR3, as DNA: TGTGCCAGCAGCAAACGACAGGGACGAACCCACCAGCAGTTCTTC. This gives the protein CASSKRQGRTHQQFF.